Listed below are T cell receptor beta chains from one sample, sequenced in a study of T cells in tumors and immune-related adverse events. This table comes from immunoSEQ multiplex PCR, and its TCRdb copy is limited to in-frame clones, with some not included. The sample contains more than 10,000 clones, 85% to 95% of which appear only once. Sequencing was performed on lymph node tissue, taken from a patient treated with anti-PD-1 therapy. The receptor source for this set is a female donor with metastatic renal cell carcinoma. Both conserved end residues are part of each CDR3. The order of the fields is D gene, clone size, J gene, V gene, CDR3 protein, CDR3 DNA. A D gene is named only where the DNA matches it firmly. Clone size is stated in some rows and not others, as once, few, many or a class when expanded.

>.|.|TRBJ1-2|TRBV21-1
CASSPSDRSFHYGYTF
TGTGCCAGCAGCCCATCGGACAGGAGTTTTCATTATGGCTACACCTTC
>TRBD1|once|TRBJ1-3|TRBV4-2
CASSRQGEDGNTIYF
TGTGCCAGCAGCCGACAGGGGGAAGATGGAAACACCATATATTTT
>TRBD2|.|TRBJ2-5|TRBV5-6
CASSGQLAEQEAQYF
TGTGCCAGCAGCGGCCAACTAGCGGAACAAGAGGCCCAGTACTTC
>TRBD1|.|TRBJ2-3|TRBV5-1
CASSGRQGVGDTQYF
TGCGCCAGCAGCGGTCGACAGGGGGTGGGAGATACGCAGTATTTT
>TRBD1|.|TRBJ2-5|TRBV5-1
CASSLTGGETQYF
TGCGCCAGCAGCTTGACAGGGGGAGAGACCCAGTACTTC
>.|once|TRBJ2-3|TRBV5-4
CASSLLVGRGSDTQYF
TGTGCCAGCAGCTTGTTGGTGGGGAGAGGTTCAGATACGCAGTATTTT
>TRBD2|.|TRBJ2-1|TRBV2
CASSARAGGTYNEQFF
TGTGCCAGCAGTGCCAGAGCGGGAGGGACCTACAATGAGCAGTTCTTC
>.|once|TRBJ2-2|TRBV28
CASSFGYTGELFF
TGTGCCAGCAGTTTTGGGTACACCGGGGAGCTGTTTTTT
>TRBD1|.|TRBJ2-7|TRBV7-9
CASSTYLRDSRKNYEQYF
TGTGCCAGCAGCACGTACCTCCGGGACAGCCGGAAAAACTACGAGCAGTACTTC
>TRBD2|.|TRBJ2-3|TRBV5-8
CASSRGLAGTDTQYF
TGTGCCAGCAGCAGGGGACTAGCGGGCACAGATACGCAGTATTTT
>.|.|TRBJ1-4|TRBV5-1
CASSLTQSTEKLFF
TGCGCCAGCAGCTTGACCCAGTCTACGGAAAAACTGTTTTTT
>.|.|TRBJ1-2|TRBV4-2
CASSQPLGSAGYTF
TGTGCCAGCAGCCAACCTCTCGGGAGTGCTGGCTACACCTTC
>TRBD1|.|TRBJ2-4|TRBV11-3
CASSRRDRDKNIQYF
TGTGCCAGCAGCCGCCGGGACAGGGACAAAAACATTCAGTATTTC
>.|.|TRBJ1-1|TRBV7-2
CASSLGTGSKTEAFF
TGTGCCAGCAGCTTAGGTACAGGCTCTAAGACTGAAGCTTTCTTT
>TRBD2|.|TRBJ2-5|TRBV7-9
CASSTSGGDQETQYF
TGTGCCAGCAGCACTAGCGGGGGGGACCAAGAGACCCAGTACTTC
>.|.|TRBJ1-3|TRBV11-3
CASSLTPRWSGNTIYF
TGTGCCAGCAGCTTAACGCCACGCTGGTCTGGAAACACCATATATTTT
>.|.|TRBJ2-5|TRBV7-7
CASSPFRGPQETQYF
TGTGCCAGCAGCCCCTTCCGGGGGCCTCAAGAGACCCAGTACTTC
>.|.|TRBJ2-7|TRBV5-8
CASSLQSEQYF
TGTGCCAGCAGCTTGCAATCCGAGCAGTACTTC
>TRBD1|.|TRBJ1-2|TRBV5-1
CASTPGQGYGYTF
TGCGCCAGCACCCCGGGACAGGGTTATGGCTACACCTTC